The clone carrying this T cell receptor (beta chain) appeared a few times. No antigen is known for it. Time point in this sample: week 23, last vaccination. The vaccine gave 300 ug of a 20-mer mutant IDH1 peptide subcutaneously per dose. Donor tumors were new WHO grade 3 or 4 IDH1-mutant, ATRX-lost astrocytomas. The data were produced by immunoSEQ multiplex PCR, yet TCRdb's version contains in-frame clones alone and is incomplete. Among about 43,000 clones listed, approximately 84% were seen once. This record comes from a study of a mutant IDH1 vaccine in newly diagnosed glioma. Study context: Treated individuals were about 62% male and around 40% female, averaging 40.4 years of age. The therapy given earlier, which was standard therapy, consisted of radiotherapy, temozolomide, or both, and most of the patients received both.

Germline V CDR1 and CDR2: SEHNR, FQNEAQ (reference sequence). The V and J ends lost 5 bases and 8 bases, in that order; junction bases with no gene match: 10. CDR3 size: 14 residues. The TCR was taken from a woman in her late teens or twenties with glioma. Some clones in this sample may be carry-over from other donors' samples. The V call is TRBV7-9, the J call TRBJ1-1, with TRBD1 matching over 8 bases. The source material was PBMCs, sampled from a glioma patient whose treatment included an IDH1 peptide vaccine. CDR3 region: CASSLGQVTDEAFF. CDR3 bases: TGTGCCAGCAGCCTGGGACAGGTTACAGACGAAGCTTTCTTT.